The source of this T cell receptor beta chain is a study of cytomegalovirus exposure and HLA in healthy donors. Study-wide results and limits: A later analysis reported that several of the most significant clusters appeared to be linked to common viral pathogens, among them Epstein-Barr virus. In an earlier analysis, productive rearrangement rates for most beta V segments clustered near 87% or 30%.

In regard to this clone: Antigen unknown.

The PCR had 60 Vbeta and 13 Jbeta primers. The repertoire was sequenced with immunoSEQ multiplex PCR; TCRdb's copy has only in-frame clones and lacks some. The sample holds approximately 140,000 clones; more than 75% are singletons and the top ten take approximately 1.8%. The sequencing input was PBMCs. This TCR was sampled from a man in his forties in good health and CMV-seronegative.

The CDR3 DNA follows: TGTGCCAGCAGTTACGACAGGGGAGATTCCTACGAGCAGTACTTC. Encoded protein: CASSYDRGDSYEQYF. This chain uses TRBV6-5 with TRBJ2-7, with 8 bases that match TRBD1. From germline, CDR1 is MNHEY and CDR2 SVGAGI. With V trimmed by 2 bases and J by 1 base, 4 bases remained unmatched. This CDR3 has 15 amino acids.